A single sample gave rise to the 14 T cell receptor beta chains below, sequenced in a study of blood T cell repertoires in COVID-19. Sequencing used immunoSEQ multiplex PCR; TCRdb keeps in-frame clones, though not all of them. The sample yields some 250,000 clones, about nine tenths seen once. The specimen sequenced was PBMCs or T cells enriched from blood (not recorded which). The receptors stem from a man between 18 and 29 years old who had recovered from COVID-19.

This chain links TRBV11-2 with TRBJ2-7, with 10 bases identical to TRBD2. The CDR3 runs 14 residues. J gave up 6 bases and V 6 bases, and 8 bases lay outside the gene matches. The V gene's germline CDR1 is SGHAT and CDR2 FQNNGV. The CDR3 coding sequence is TGTGCCAGCAGTCGAGCGGGAGGGAGGCGCGAGCAGTACTTC. Translating it yields CASSRAGGRREQYF.

The gene calls are TRBV3-1 (or the pseudogene TRBV3-2) and TRBJ1-2; 7 bases are shared with TRBD1. CDR3 length equals 13 residues. Trimming at V came to 4 bases and at J to 4 bases, leaving 3 bases not matched to a gene. CDR1 is LGHDT and CDR2 is YNNKEL in the germline V gene (reference sequence). In DNA form, the CDR3 reads TGTGCCAGCAGCCTCTCAGGGGGCTATGGCTACACCTTC. Translated: CASSLSGGYGYTF.

The V gene is TRBV5-1, the J gene TRBJ2-7; 9 bases align to TRBD2. The J segment lost 7 bases and the V segment lost 0 bases, leaving 8 bases of the junction unmatched. The V gene's germline CDR1 is SGHRS and CDR2 YFSETQ. This CDR3 has 15 amino acids. CDR3 sequence (DNA): TGCGCCAGCAGCTTGGTGCGGGAGGGTCTGGTTGAGCAGTACTTC. Translation gives CASSLVREGLVEQYF.

The rearrangement links TRBV7-2 to TRBJ1-1; D remains ambiguous. Germline assignment: CDR1 SGHTA and CDR2 FQGNSA. The CDR3 contains 14 residues. V lost 1 base, J lost 5 bases, and 11 bases lay in between. The CDR3 region has the DNA TGTGCCAGCAGCTTAGGCGGCTTTGAGACTGAAGCTTTCTTT. This encodes CASSLGGFETEAFF. Filled out from reference TRBV7-2 and TRBJ1-1, the complete variable domain reads GAGVSQSPSNKVTEKGKDVELRCDPISGHTALYWYRQSLGQGLEFLIYFQGNSAPDKSGLPSDRFSAERTGGSVSTLTIQRTQQEDSAVYLCASSLGGFETEAFFGQGTRLTVV.

The table lists this clone with a count of one. This sequence joins TRBV18 and TRBJ1-1; D unresolved. CDR3 length: 16 residues. CDR1 is KGHSH, CDR2 LQKENI, per germline. V was shortened by 2 bases and J by 3 bases, with 16 bases between the two germline ends. The CDR3, as DNA: TGTGCCAGCTCACCATTATCAGACTGGCGGGACACTGAAGCTTTCTTT. Translation gives CASSPLSDWRDTEAFF.

The rearrangement joins TRBV2 to TRBJ2-5; TRBD2 is a possible D gene (6 bases). The CDR3 covers 14 residues. Germline CDR1 and CDR2: SNHLY and FYNNEI. V was shortened by 3 bases and J by 3 bases, with 11 bases between the two germline ends. The CDR3 here is CASSDGGVEETQYF. The CDR3 DNA reads TGTGCCAGCAGTGACGGGGGAGTTGAAGAGACCCAGTACTTC.

The chain is built from TRBV19 and TRBJ1-4, with D unresolved. Germline CDR1 is LNHDA and CDR2 is SQIVND (reference sequence). The V gene lost 1 base and the J gene lost 7 bases, with 16 bases spanning the gap. The CDR3 covers 16 residues. CDR3 sequence reads: CASSIVFGPGIEKLFF. The CDR3 DNA reads TGTGCCAGTAGTATAGTTTTCGGCCCCGGGATTGAAAAACTGTTTTTT. The full variable domain, completed using reference TRBV19 and TRBJ1-4, is DGGITQSPKYLFRKEGQNVTLSCEQNLNHDAMYWYRQDPGQGLRLIYYSQIVNDFQKGDIAEGYSVSREKKESFPLTVTSAQKNPTAFYLCASSIVFGPGIEKLFFGSGTQLSVL.

The chain recombines TRBV4-1 with TRBJ1-5, with unresolved D. Germline CDR1 reads MGHRA; CDR2 reads YSYEKL. Between the trimmed V and J ends, which lost 2 bases and 2 bases, there was a span of 16 bases. This CDR3 contains 17 residues. The CDR3 sequence: CASSQFFEGIGNQPQHF. The CDR3, as DNA: TGCGCCAGCAGCCAATTCTTTGAGGGCATCGGCAATCAGCCCCAGCATTTT.

V gene TRBV5-1 combines with J gene TRBJ2-3; 12 bases agree with TRBD2. This CDR3 contains 17 residues. The germline CDR1 and CDR2 sequences are SGHRS and YFSETQ. J lost 5 bases, V lost 0 bases, and 7 bases had no gene match. The CDR3 loop reads CASSLGASGRVGDTQYF. In DNA form, the CDR3 reads TGCGCCAGCAGCTTGGGGGCTAGCGGGAGGGTAGGAGATACGCAGTATTTT.

This clone was counted a single time. V is TRBV19 and J is TRBJ2-6; 7 nucleotides align to TRBD1. The CDR3 loop spans 16 amino acids. V was clipped by 4 bases and J by 0 bases; unmatched bases: 3. Germline CDR1 is LNHDA and CDR2 is SQIVND (reference sequence). This CDR3 is CASSRTGPSGANVLTF. CDR3 DNA sequence: TGTGCCAGTAGTAGGACAGGACCCTCTGGGGCCAACGTCCTGACTTTC.

V usage is TRBV7-2 and J usage is TRBJ2-2; D uncertain. Per the germline V gene, CDR1 is SGHTA and CDR2 is FQGNSA. Trimming took 3 bases from V and 4 from J, leaving 9 bases between them. The CDR3 covers 14 residues. CDR3 region: CASSFSPITGELFF. The CDR3 DNA is TGTGCCAGCAGCTTTAGCCCGATCACCGGGGAGCTGTTTTTT.

This clone was observed a single time. This sequence joins TRBV10-3 and TRBJ2-1; 9 bases fit TRBD1. V lost 5 bases to trimming and J lost 4 bases; unmatched junction nucleotides: 6. Germline-derived CDR1 and CDR2 are ENHRY and SYGVKD. This CDR3 comprises 15 residues. CDR3 sequence: CAISPAGQGYNEQFF. The CDR3 nucleotides read TGTGCCATCAGTCCCGCCGGACAGGGGTACAATGAGCAGTTCTTC.

This clone was seen a handful of times. The chain links TRBV10-3 to TRBJ1-1, with D possibly matching TRBD1 (6 bases). V was clipped by 1 base and J by 4 bases, with 16 bases between them. CDR3 size: 16 residues. Germline V gives CDR1 ENHRY, CDR2 SYGVKD. DNA for the CDR3: TGTGCCATCAGTGAGTACGGTGCAGGGGAAGTCACTGAAGCTTTCTTT. Residues: CAISEYGAGEVTEAFF.

This rearrangement joins TRBV5-6 to TRBJ2-5; 7 bases are a match to TRBD1. The CDR3 contains 14 residues. CDR1 is SGHDT, CDR2 YYEEEE, per germline. V lost 4 bases, J lost 4 bases, and 7 bases stayed unmatched. CDR3 bases: TGTGCCAGCAGCCTGACAGGGATGGGAGAGACCCAGTACTTC. Amino acid sequence: CASSLTGMGETQYF.